This T cell receptor (beta chain) was recorded in a study of Ad26.COV2.S vaccination and SARS-CoV-2 variants. About the study: By the intramuscular route, Ad26.COV2.S was given once, or twice 56 days apart.

Regarding treatment: approximately 18 received Ad26.COV2.S at low or high dose, single or two shots; about five received placebo; per-sample allocation not given. Repertoires come from day 63 after the first vaccine or placebo injection. On this clone itself: In the same sample, other DNA sequences code for this CDR3.

Measured with immunoSEQ multiplex PCR; TCRdb has only the in-frame clones, and not every one. The sample consists of about half a million clones, roughly 87% of them appearing once. The sample was peripheral blood, taken in a trial of Ad26.COV2.S vaccine versus placebo. This receptor was taken from a person aged 18-60 years who received the Ad26.COV2.S COVID-19 vaccine or a placebo.

CDR3 protein: CASSQRGSGANVLTF. The CDR3 DNA is TGTGCCAGCAGCCAGAGGGGTTCAGGGGCCAACGTCCTGACTTTC. The chain links TRBV3-1 (or the pseudogene TRBV3-2) to TRBJ2-6; D is possibly TRBD1 or TRBD2 (5 bases each). The CDR3 is 15 residues long. Germline V CDR1 and CDR2: LGHDT, YNNKEL (reference sequence). V lost 3 bases and J 4 bases, leaving 10 bases between the germline ends.